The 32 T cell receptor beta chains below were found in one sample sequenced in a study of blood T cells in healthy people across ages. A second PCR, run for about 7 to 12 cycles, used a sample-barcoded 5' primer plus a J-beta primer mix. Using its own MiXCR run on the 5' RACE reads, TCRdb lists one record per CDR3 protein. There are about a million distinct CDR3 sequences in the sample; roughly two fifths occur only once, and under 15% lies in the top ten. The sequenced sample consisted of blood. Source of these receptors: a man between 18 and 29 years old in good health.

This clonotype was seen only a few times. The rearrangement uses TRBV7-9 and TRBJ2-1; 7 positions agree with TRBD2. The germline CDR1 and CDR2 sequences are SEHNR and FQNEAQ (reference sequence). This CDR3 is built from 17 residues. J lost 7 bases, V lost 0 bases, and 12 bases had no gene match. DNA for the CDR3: TGTGCCAGCAGCTTAGCTGAAGCGGGGAGGGGAGTGAATGAGCAGTTCTTC. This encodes CASSLAEAGRGVNEQFF.

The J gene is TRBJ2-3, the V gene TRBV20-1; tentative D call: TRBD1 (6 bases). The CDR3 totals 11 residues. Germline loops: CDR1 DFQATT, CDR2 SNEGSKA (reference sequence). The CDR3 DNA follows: TGCAGGGGGGACATTTCAGATACGCAGTATTTT. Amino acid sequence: CRGDISDTQYF.

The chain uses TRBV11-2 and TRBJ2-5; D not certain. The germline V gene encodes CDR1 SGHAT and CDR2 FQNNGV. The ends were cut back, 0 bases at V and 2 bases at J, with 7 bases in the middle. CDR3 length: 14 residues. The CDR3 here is CASSLEGYQETQYF. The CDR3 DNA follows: TGTGCCAGCAGCTTAGAAGGGTATCAAGAGACCCAGTACTTC.

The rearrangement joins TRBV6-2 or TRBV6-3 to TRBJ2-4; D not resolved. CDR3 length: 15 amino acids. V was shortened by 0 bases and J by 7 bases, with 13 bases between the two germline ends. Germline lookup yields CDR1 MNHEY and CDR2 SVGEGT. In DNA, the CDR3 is TGTGCCAGCAGTTACTCGACGGGTAGTTTGAACATTCAGTACTTC. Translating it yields CASSYSTGSLNIQYF.

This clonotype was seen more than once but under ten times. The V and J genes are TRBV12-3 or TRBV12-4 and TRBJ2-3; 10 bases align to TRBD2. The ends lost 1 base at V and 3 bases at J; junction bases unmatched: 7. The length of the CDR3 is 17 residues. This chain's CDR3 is CASSLGSGGASTDTQYF. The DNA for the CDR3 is TGTGCCAGCAGTTTAGGCAGCGGGGGGGCTTCGACAGATACGCAGTATTTT.

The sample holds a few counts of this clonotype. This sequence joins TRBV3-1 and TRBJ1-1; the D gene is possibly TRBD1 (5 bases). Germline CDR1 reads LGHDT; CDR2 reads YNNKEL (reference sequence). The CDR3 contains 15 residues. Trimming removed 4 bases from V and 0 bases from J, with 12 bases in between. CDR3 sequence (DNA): TGTGCCAGCAGCCCATCCGGGACGTTGAACACTGAAGCTTTCTTT. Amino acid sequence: CASSPSGTLNTEAFF.

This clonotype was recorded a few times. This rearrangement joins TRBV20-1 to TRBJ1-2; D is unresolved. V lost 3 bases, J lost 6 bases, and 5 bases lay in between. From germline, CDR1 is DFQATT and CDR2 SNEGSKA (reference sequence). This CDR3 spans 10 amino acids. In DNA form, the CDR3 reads TGCAGTGCTAGCACTAATGGCTACACCTTC. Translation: CSASTNGYTF.

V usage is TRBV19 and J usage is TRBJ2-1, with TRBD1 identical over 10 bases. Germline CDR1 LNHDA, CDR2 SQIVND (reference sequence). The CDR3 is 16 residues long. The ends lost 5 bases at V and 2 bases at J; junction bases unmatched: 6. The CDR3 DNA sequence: TGTGCCAGTAGTCCTCTCGGACAGGGGGCCTACAATGAGCAGTTCTTC. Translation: CASSPLGQGAYNEQFF. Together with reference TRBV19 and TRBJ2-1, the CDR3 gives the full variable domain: DGGITQSPKYLFRKEGQNVTLSCEQNLNHDAMYWYRQDPGQGLRLIYYSQIVNDFQKGDIAEGYSVSREKKESFPLTVTSAQKNPTAFYLCASSPLGQGAYNEQFFGPGTRLTVL.

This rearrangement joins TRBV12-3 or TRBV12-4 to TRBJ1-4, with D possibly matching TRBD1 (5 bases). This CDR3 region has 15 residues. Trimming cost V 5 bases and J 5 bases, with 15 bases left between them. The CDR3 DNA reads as TGTGCCAGCAGTCCGGAGGGACGGGAAAATGAAAAACTGTTTTTT. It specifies CASSPEGRENEKLFF.

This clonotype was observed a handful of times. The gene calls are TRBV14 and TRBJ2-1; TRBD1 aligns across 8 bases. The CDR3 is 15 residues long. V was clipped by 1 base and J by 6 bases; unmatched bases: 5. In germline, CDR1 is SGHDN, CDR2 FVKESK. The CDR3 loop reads CASSQVQGAFNEQFF. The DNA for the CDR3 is TGTGCCAGCAGCCAAGTCCAGGGGGCCTTCAATGAGCAGTTCTTC.

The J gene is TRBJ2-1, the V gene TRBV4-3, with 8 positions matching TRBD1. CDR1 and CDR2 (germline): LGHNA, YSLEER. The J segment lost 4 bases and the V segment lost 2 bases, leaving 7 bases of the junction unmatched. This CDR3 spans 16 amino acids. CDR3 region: CASSQFRDRSYNEQFF. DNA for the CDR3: TGCGCCAGCAGCCAATTCCGGGACAGGAGTTACAATGAGCAGTTCTTC.

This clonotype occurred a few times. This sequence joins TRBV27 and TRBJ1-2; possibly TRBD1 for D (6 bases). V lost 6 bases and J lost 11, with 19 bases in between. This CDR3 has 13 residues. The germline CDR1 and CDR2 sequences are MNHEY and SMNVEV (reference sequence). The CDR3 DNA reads TGTGCCAGCAGCCCCGCCGGACAGTCTTCTTACACCTTC. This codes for CASSPAGQSSYTF.

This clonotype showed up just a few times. The CDR3 sequence: CASSLAQGASSGGYTF. CDR3 bases: TGTGCCAGCAGTTTAGCGCAGGGGGCCTCGTCGGGTGGCTACACCTTC. The rearrangement uses TRBV12-3 or TRBV12-4 and TRBJ1-2, with TRBD1 matching over 8 bases. J gave up 7 bases and V 0 bases, and 10 bases lay outside the gene matches. The CDR3 extends over 16 amino acids.

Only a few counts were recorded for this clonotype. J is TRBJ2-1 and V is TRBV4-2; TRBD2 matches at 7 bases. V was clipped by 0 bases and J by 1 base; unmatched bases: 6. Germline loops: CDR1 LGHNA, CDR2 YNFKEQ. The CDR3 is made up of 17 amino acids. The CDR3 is CASSQEGSGVSYNEQFF. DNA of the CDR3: TGTGCCAGCAGCCAAGAAGGGAGCGGGGTTTCCTACAATGAGCAGTTCTTC.

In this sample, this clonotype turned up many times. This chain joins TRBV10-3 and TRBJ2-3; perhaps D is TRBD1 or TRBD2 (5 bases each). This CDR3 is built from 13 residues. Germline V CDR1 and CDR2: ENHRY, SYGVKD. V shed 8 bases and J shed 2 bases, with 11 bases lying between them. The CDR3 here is CAIGDETTDTQYF. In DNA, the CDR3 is TGTGCCATCGGGGACGAGACCACAGATACGCAGTATTTT.

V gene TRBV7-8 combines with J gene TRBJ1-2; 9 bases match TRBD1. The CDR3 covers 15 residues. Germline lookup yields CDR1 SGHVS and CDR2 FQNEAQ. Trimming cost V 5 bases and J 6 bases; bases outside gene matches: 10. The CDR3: CASSKRDRESDGYTF. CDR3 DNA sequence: TGTGCCAGCAGCAAAAGGGACAGGGAGTCCGATGGCTACACCTTC.

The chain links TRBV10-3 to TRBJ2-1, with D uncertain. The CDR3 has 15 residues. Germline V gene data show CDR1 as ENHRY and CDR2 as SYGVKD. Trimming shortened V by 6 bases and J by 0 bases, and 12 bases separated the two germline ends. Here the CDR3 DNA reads TGTGCCATCAGCATCCTAGGTAGCTCCTACAATGAGCAGTTCTTC. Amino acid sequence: CAISILGSSYNEQFF.

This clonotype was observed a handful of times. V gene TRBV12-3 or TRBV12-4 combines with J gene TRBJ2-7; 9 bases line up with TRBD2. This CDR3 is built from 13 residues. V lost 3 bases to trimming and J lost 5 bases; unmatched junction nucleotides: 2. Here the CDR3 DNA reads TGTGCCAGCAGTTTGCGGGGGGGCCACGAGCAGTACTTC. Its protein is CASSLRGGHEQYF.

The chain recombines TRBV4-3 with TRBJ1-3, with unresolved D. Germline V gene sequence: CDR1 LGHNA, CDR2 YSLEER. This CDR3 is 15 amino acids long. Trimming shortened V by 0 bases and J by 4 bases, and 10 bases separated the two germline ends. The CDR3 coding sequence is TGCGCCAGCAGCCAAGATCTTGTGGGGGGAAACACCATATATTTT. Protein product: CASSQDLVGGNTIYF.

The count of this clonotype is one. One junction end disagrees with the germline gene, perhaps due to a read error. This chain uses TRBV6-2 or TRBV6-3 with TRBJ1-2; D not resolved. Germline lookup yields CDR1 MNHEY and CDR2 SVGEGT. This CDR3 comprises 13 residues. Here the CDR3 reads CASSATVLYDYTF. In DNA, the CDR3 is TGTGCCAGCAGCGCTACAGTACTCTATGACTACACCTTC.

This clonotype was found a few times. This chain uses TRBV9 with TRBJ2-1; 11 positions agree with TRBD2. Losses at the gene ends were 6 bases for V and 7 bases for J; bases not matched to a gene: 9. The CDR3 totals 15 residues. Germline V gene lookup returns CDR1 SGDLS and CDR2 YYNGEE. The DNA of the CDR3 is TGTGCCAGCACCCCCTTAGCGGGGGGGAGGAATGAGCAGTTCTTC. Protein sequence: CASTPLAGGRNEQFF.

The CDR3 loop reads CASRMGLGQPQHF. The CDR3 DNA sequence: TGCGCCAGCAGAATGGGACTTGGGCAGCCCCAGCATTTT. The chain is built from TRBV5-1 and TRBJ1-5; D may be TRBD1 (5 bases). V lost 5 bases and J 7 bases, leaving 13 bases between the germline ends. The germline V gene has CDR1 SGHRS and CDR2 YFSETQ. This CDR3 contains 13 residues.

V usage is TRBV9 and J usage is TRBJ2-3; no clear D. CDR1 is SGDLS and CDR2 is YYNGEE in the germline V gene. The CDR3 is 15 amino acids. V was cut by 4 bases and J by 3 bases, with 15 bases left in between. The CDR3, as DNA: TGTGCCAGCAGCCCCGATGGGGAAGAAACAGATACGCAGTATTTT. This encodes CASSPDGEETDTQYF.

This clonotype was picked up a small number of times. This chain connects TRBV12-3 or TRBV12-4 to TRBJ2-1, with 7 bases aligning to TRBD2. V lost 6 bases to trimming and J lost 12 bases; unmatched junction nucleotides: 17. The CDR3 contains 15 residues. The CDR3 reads CASRGSLSSGASQFF. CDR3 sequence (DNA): TGTGCCAGCAGAGGTAGTTTATCCAGCGGGGCCTCGCAGTTCTTC.

The CDR3 sequence is CASRTDRGGSYEQYF. The CDR3 coding sequence is TGTGCCAGCAGGACTGACAGGGGGGGCTCCTACGAGCAGTACTTC. The V gene is TRBV2, the J gene TRBJ2-7; 9 nucleotides line up with TRBD1. There are 15 residues in the CDR3. Germline-derived CDR1 and CDR2 are SNHLY and FYNNEI. The V gene end was trimmed by 6 bases and the J gene end by 0 bases; junction bases not matched to a gene: 6.

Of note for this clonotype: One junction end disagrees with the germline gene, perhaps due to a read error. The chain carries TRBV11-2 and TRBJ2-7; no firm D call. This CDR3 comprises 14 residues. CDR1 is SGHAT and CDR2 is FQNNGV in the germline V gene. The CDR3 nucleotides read TGTGCCAGCAGCTCAACAAGAGCCGATTACGGGCAGTACTTC. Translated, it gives CASSSTRADYGQYF.

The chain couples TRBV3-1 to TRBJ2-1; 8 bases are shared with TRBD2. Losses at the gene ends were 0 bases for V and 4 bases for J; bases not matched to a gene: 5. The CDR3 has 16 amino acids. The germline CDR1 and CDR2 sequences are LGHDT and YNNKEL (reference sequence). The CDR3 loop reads CASSQELLAEYNEQFF. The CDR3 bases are TGTGCCAGCAGCCAAGAGTTACTAGCGGAATACAATGAGCAGTTCTTC.

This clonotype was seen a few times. CDR3 residues: CSARSGQGGNNSPLHF. CDR3 sequence (DNA): TGCAGTGCTAGATCGGGACAGGGTGGAAATAATTCACCCCTCCACTTT. The chain carries TRBV20-1 and TRBJ1-6, with 9 bases matching TRBD1. Germline values: CDR1 DFQATT, CDR2 SNEGSKA (reference sequence). The junction had 7 bases not matched to a gene; V was cut back by 2 bases and J by 5 bases. The CDR3 length is 16 residues.

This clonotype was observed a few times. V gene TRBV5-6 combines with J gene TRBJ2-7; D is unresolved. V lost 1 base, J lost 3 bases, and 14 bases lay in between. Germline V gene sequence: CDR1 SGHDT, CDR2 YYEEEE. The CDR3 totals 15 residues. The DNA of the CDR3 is TGTGCCAGCAGCTTGCCTCGGTACCGCGGCTACGAGCAGTACTTC. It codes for CASSLPRYRGYEQYF.

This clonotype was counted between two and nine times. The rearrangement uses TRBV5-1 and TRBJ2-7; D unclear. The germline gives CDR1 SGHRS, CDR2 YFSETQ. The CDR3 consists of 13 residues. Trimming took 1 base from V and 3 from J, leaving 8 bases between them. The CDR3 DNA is TGCGCCAGCAGCTTGCCCCGCAACTACGAGCAGTACTTC. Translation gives CASSLPRNYEQYF.

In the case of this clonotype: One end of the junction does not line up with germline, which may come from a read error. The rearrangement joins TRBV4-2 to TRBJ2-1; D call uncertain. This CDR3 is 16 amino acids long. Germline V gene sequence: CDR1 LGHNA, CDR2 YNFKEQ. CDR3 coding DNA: TGTGCCAGTAGCCAAGACGACTTAAGCTCCTACAATGAGCAGTTCTTC. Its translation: CASSQDDLSSYNEQFF.

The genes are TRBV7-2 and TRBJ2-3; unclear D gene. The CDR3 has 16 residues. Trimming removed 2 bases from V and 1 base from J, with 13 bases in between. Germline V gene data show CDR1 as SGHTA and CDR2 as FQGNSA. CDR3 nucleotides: TGTGCCAGCAGCTTATTCGGGCAGGCTGGCACAGATACGCAGTATTTT. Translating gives CASSLFGQAGTDTQYF.